The rows below give T cell receptor beta chains drawn from one sample of a study of Tregs in tolerant kidney transplant recipients. Generated by immunoSEQ multiplex PCR, the TCRdb table keeps only in-frame clones and is missing some. The sample has nearly 95,000 clones, 80% to 95% seen once; the top ten hold about 0.45%. The sequences come from CD4+ T cells from blood, collected before the transplant. All receptors derive from a human donor who received a combined kidney and bone marrow transplant. CDR3s include the opening cysteine and the closing phenylalanine or tryptophan. The D gene is left open where the match is weak. Clone size, where shown, is once, few, many, or a class for clones that have expanded.

TRBJ1-5 TRBV19 NA NA CASTPTQAHNQPQHF TGTGCCAGTACTCCGACCCAGGCCCACAATCAGCCCCAGCATTTT
TRBJ2-1 TRBV11-3 NA TRBD2 CASSLGGEIYNEQFF TGTGCCAGCAGCTTGGGAGGGGAGATCTACAATGAGCAGTTCTTC
TRBJ2-1 TRBV5-1 NA TRBD1 CASSNLQGASNEQFF TGCGCCAGCAGCAACCTACAGGGGGCAAGCAATGAGCAGTTCTTC
TRBJ2-1 TRBV5-6 NA TRBD1 CASSDPGQGYNEQFF TGTGCCAGCAGTGACCCGGGACAGGGGTACAATGAGCAGTTCTTC
TRBJ1-5 TRBV4-1 NA TRBD1 CASSQGQGAFQPQHF TGCGCCAGCAGCCAAGGGCAGGGGGCGTTTCAGCCCCAGCATTTT
TRBJ2-7 TRBV6-1 NA TRBD1 CASSPGTVYEQYF TGTGCCAGCAGTCCCGGGACAGTTTACGAGCAGTACTTC
TRBJ1-1 TRBV18 NA NA CASSPLTGPPPDTEAFF TGTGCCAGCTCACCCCTTACAGGGCCTCCCCCTGACACTGAAGCTTTCTTT
TRBJ2-5 TRBV5-4 few TRBD2 CASSPQRGAQETQYF TGTGCCAGCAGCCCCCAGCGGGGGGCCCAGGAGACCCAGTACTTC
TRBJ2-7 TRBV20-1 NA NA CSEGGFDEQYF TGCAGTGAGGGGGGGTTCGACGAGCAGTACTTC
TRBJ2-5 TRBV27 NA TRBD2 CASEKSLAGSQETQYF TGTGCCAGCGAAAAATCACTAGCGGGGTCCCAAGAGACCCAGTACTTC
TRBJ1-2 TRBV6-5 NA NA CASRATYGYTF TGTGCCAGCAGAGCTACGTATGGCTACACCTTC
TRBJ2-7 TRBV2 few NA CASTRFQEGYF TGTGCCAGCACTAGGTTCCAGGAGGGGTACTTC
TRBJ1-6 TRBV7-6 NA NA CASSLDQGLLYNSPLHF TGTGCCAGCAGCTTAGATCAGGGGTTGCTGTATAATTCACCCCTCCACTTT
TRBJ1-2 TRBV27 once TRBD1 CASSLNRDRGSIGYTF TGTGCCAGCAGTTTAAACCGGGACAGGGGTAGCATTGGCTACACCTTC
TRBJ2-3 TRBV21-1 NA NA CASSKDEAQGADTQYF TGTGCCAGCAGCAAAGACGAGGCCCAGGGGGCAGATACGCAGTATTTT
TRBJ1-2 TRBV5-1 NA NA CASSLGRQILANYGYTF TGCGCCAGCAGCTTGGGCAGACAGATCCTAGCTAACTATGGCTACACCTTC
TRBJ2-3 TRBV21-1 NA NA CASSKVPGWGDTQYF TGTGCCAGCAGCAAAGTTCCGGGGTGGGGAGATACGCAGTATTTT
TRBJ2-7 TRBV7-6 NA NA CASSLAPTSRYSYEQYF TGTGCCAGCAGCTTAGCGCCCACGTCGCGTTACTCCTACGAGCAGTACTTC
TRBJ1-4 TRBV5-6 few TRBD1 CASSLWDRDEKLFF TGTGCCAGCAGCTTATGGGACAGGGATGAAAAACTGTTTTTT
TRBJ2-1 TRBV4-1 once NA CASSQVITGRFTLLGYNEQFF TGCGCCAGCAGCCAAGTAATAACCGGTCGGTTTACTCTACTTGGCTACAATGAGCAGTTCTTC
TRBJ2-7 TRBV6-5 NA NA CASRPRMNSYEQYF TGTGCCAGCAGGCCCAGAATGAACTCCTACGAGCAGTACTTC
TRBJ2-2 TRBV4-1 NA NA CASSQEVLNTGELFF TGCGCCAGCAGCCAAGAGGTACTGAACACCGGGGAGCTGTTTTTT
TRBJ2-7 TRBV5-6 NA NA CASSYAANSYEQYF TGTGCCAGCAGCTATGCCGCTAACTCCTACGAGCAGTACTTC
TRBJ2-7 TRBV4-3 NA NA CASSQDLLGLPYEQYF TGCGCCAGCAGCCAAGATTTATTGGGACTTCCCTACGAGCAGTACTTC
TRBJ1-1 TRBV9 NA TRBD1 CASSVGITGGDLTEAFF TGTGCCAGCAGCGTAGGGATCACAGGGGGCGACCTGACTGAAGCTTTCTTT
TRBJ1-5 TRBV7-3 NA NA CASSLVGGQPQHF TGTGCCAGCAGCTTAGTAGGGGGTCAGCCCCAGCATTTT
TRBJ1-5 TRBV15 NA TRBD1 CATSRAPTGVSNQPQHF TGTGCCACCAGCAGAGCACCAACAGGGGTTAGCAATCAGCCCCAGCATTTT
TRBJ1-2 TRBV5-6 NA NA CASSLGPKSYGYTF TGTGCCAGCAGCTTGGGTCCTAAAAGCTATGGCTACACCTTC
TRBJ2-7 TRBV4-3 NA NA CASSQATKQYF TGCGCCAGCAGCCAAGCGACTAAGCAGTACTTC
TRBJ1-3 TRBV9 once NA CASSVGGAISGNTIYF TGTGCCAGCAGCGTTGGGGGCGCGATCTCTGGAAACACCATATATTTT
TRBJ2-1 TRBV1 NA NA CTSSLGGLRAASYNEQFF TGCACCAGCAGCCTCGGGGGTCTGCGAGCGGCTAGCTACAATGAGCAGTTCTTC
TRBJ1-1 TRBV5-1 NA NA CASSLIGDTEAFF TGCGCCAGCAGCTTGATAGGGGATACTGAAGCTTTCTTT
TRBJ1-5 TRBV28 NA NA CASSLAVGRGNQPQHF TGTGCCAGCAGTTTGGCGGTGGGTCGGGGCAATCAGCCCCAGCATTTT
TRBJ2-6 TRBV19 NA NA CASMYRSSGANVLTF TGTGCCAGTATGTACAGGAGCTCTGGGGCCAACGTCCTGACTTTC
TRBJ2-3 TRBV19 NA NA CASTLRGGTDTQYF TGTGCCAGTACCCTCCGAGGCGGCACAGATACGCAGTATTTT
TRBJ1-1 TRBV18 NA TRBD1 CASSLGTGDTEAFF TGTGCCAGCTCACTAGGGACAGGGGACACTGAAGCTTTCTTT
TRBJ2-7 TRBV20-1 NA NA CSARDRSGAPF TGCAGTGCTAGAGATCGTTCAGGTGCCCCCTTC
TRBJ2-3 TRBV28 NA TRBD2 CASNPSGGISSTDTQYF TGTGCCAGCAATCCCAGCGGGGGGATATCTAGCACAGATACGCAGTATTTT
TRBJ2-3 TRBV5-4 NA NA CASSLRQGTDTQYF TGTGCCAGCAGCTTGCGGCAGGGCACAGATACGCAGTATTTT
TRBJ2-2 TRBV2 NA TRBD2 CASGTDGGRAGELFF TGTGCCAGTGGAACCGATGGCGGGAGAGCCGGGGAGCTGTTTTTT
TRBJ2-7 TRBV5-1 once TRBD1 CASSLTRQGSYEQYF TGCGCCAGCAGCCTTACTCGACAGGGATCCTACGAGCAGTACTTC